This entry lists 30 T cell receptor beta chains sequenced from one sample in a study of T cell responses to AZD1222 COVID-19 vaccine. This table comes from immunoSEQ multiplex PCR, and its TCRdb copy is limited to in-frame clones, with some not included. The data show 90,000 to 150,000 clones, with 70% to 90% seen just once and roughly 8.4% held by the top ten. Material: peripheral blood, obtained on day 0 of AZD1222 vaccination. Receptors were obtained from an adult in good health.

This clone was found once. The chain has TRBV2 and TRBJ2-2, with 10 nucleotides matching TRBD1. Germline CDR1 and CDR2: SNHLY and FYNNEI. The trim removed 6 bases at V and 6 bases at J, leaving 4 bases unmatched. CDR3 length equals 14 residues. The CDR3 sequence is CASRSGTGAGELFF. The CDR3 region has the DNA TGTGCCAGCAGGTCCGGGACAGGGGCCGGGGAGCTGTTTTTT. Together with reference TRBV2 and TRBJ2-2, the CDR3 gives the full variable domain: EPEVTQTPSHQVTQMGQEVILRCVPISNHLYFYWYRQILGQKVEFLVSFYNNEISEKSEIFDDQFSVERPDGSNFTLKIRSTKLEDSAMYFCASRSGTGAGELFFGEGSRLTVL.

This chain uses TRBV5-4 with TRBJ1-2; possible D gene TRBD1, 6 bases. The CDR3 spans 15 residues. With 0 bases removed from V and 1 base from J, the gap between germline ends came to 10 bases. Germline V gene lookup returns CDR1 SGHNT and CDR2 YYREEE (reference sequence). Here the CDR3 DNA reads TGTGCCAGCAGCTTGGACAGGGCTATTAACTATGGCTACACCTTC. Its translation: CASSLDRAINYGYTF.

The CDR3 bases are TGTGCCAGCAGCCCTGACAGCATTAATGAAAAACTGTTTTTT. It codes for CASSPDSINEKLFF. The V and J genes are TRBV7-9 and TRBJ1-4; D might be TRBD1 (5 bases). V lost 5 bases and J 4 bases, leaving 11 bases between the germline ends. This CDR3 contains 14 residues. CDR1 is SEHNR, CDR2 FQNEAQ, per germline (reference sequence).

V gene TRBV6-5 combines with J gene TRBJ2-4, with D possibly being TRBD2 (7 bases). The CDR3 extends over 14 amino acids. Trimming shortened V by 6 bases and J by 4 bases, and 13 bases separated the two germline ends. The germline CDR1 and CDR2 sequences are MNHEY and SVGAGI. The DNA for the CDR3 is TGTGCCAGCAGAACGGGGGGCCTTAAAAACATTCAGTACTTC. Translating it yields CASRTGGLKNIQYF.

The J gene is TRBJ2-5, the V gene TRBV7-8, with D possibly TRBD2 on 5 matching bases. The germline V gene has CDR1 SGHVS and CDR2 FQNEAQ. The V and J ends lost 0 bases and 10 bases respectively, with 27 bases between them. The CDR3 is 18 residues long. CDR3 nucleotide sequence: TGTGCCAGCAGCTTAGCTTCCTCCCCCCGTTTTTCCCAAGGAGGCCAGTACTTC. It translates to CASSLASSPRFSQGGQYF.

The chain couples TRBV4-2 to TRBJ1-6; no clear D gene. The CDR3 runs 12 residues. CDR1 and CDR2 from the germline V gene are LGHNA and YNFKEQ. With 0 bases removed from V and 9 bases from J, the gap between germline ends came to 3 bases. The CDR3 loop is CASSQERSPLHF. The CDR3 DNA reads as TGTGCCAGCAGCCAAGAGCGTTCACCCCTCCACTTT.

The J gene is TRBJ2-1, the V gene TRBV15; D ambiguous. The V gene's germline CDR1 is LNHNV and CDR2 YYDKDF (reference sequence). Between the trimmed V and J ends, which lost 6 bases and 2 bases, there was a span of 8 bases. This CDR3 has 13 amino acids. The CDR3: CATRWFTYNEQFF. The CDR3 DNA reads as TGTGCCACCAGGTGGTTTACCTACAATGAGCAGTTCTTC. The full variable domain, rest sourced from reference TRBV15 and TRBJ2-1, is DAMVIQNPRYQVTQFGKPVTLSCSQTLNHNVMYWYQQKSSQAPKLLFHYYDKDFNNEADTPDNFQSRRPNTSFCFLDIRSPGLGDTAMYLCATRWFTYNEQFFGPGTRLTVL.

The rearrangement uses TRBV9 and TRBJ2-1; no definite D call. This CDR3 region has 18 residues. V was cut by 6 bases and J by 1 base, with 23 bases left in between. Germline CDR1 SGDLS, CDR2 YYNGEE. DNA for the CDR3: TGTGCCAGCACCGTTCGGGCCCTTCCACGTGAGTCCTACAATGAGCAGTTCTTC. This translates into CASTVRALPRESYNEQFF.

This chain connects TRBV7-9 to TRBJ1-2; 7 bases match TRBD1. The J segment lost 6 bases and the V segment lost 2 bases, leaving 6 bases of the junction unmatched. The CDR3 extends over 14 amino acids. Germline assignment: CDR1 SEHNR and CDR2 FQNEAQ (reference sequence). The CDR3 reads CASSLIGGDDGYTF. CDR3 in DNA: TGTGCCAGCAGCTTAATAGGGGGCGACGATGGCTACACCTTC. Using reference TRBV7-9 and TRBJ1-2 for the parts outside the CDR3, the full variable domain is DTGVSQNPRHKITKRGQNVTFRCDPISEHNRLYWYRQTLGQGPEFLTYFQNEAQLEKSRLLSDRFSAERPKGSFSTLEIQRTEQGDSAMYLCASSLIGGDDGYTFGSGTRLTVV.

The gene calls are TRBV14 and TRBJ1-1; D gene ambiguous. V lost 2 bases and J 0 bases, leaving 10 bases between the germline ends. CDR1 is SGHDN, CDR2 FVKESK, per germline. The CDR3 totals 15 residues. This chain's CDR3 is CASSQYDLLNTEAFF. DNA for the CDR3: TGTGCCAGCAGCCAATACGACTTACTGAACACTGAAGCTTTCTTT. Full variable domain (remainder filled in from reference TRBV14 and TRBJ1-1): EAGVTQFPSHSVIEKGQTVTLRCDPISGHDNLYWYRRVMGKEIKFLLHFVKESKQDESGMPNNRFLAERTGGTYSTLKVQPAELEDSGVYFCASSQYDLLNTEAFFGQGTRLTVV.

This clone was counted at least ten times. The rearrangement links TRBV6-5 to TRBJ1-4; D is unclear. The CDR3 has 15 residues. In germline, CDR1 is MNHEY, CDR2 SVGAGI. V dropped 5 bases and J dropped 8 bases, with 18 bases sitting between them. The CDR3 loop reads CASSKREEGGEKLFF. The CDR3 DNA is TGTGCCAGCAGTAAAAGGGAAGAGGGAGGCGAAAAACTGTTTTTT.

V gene TRBV4-2 combines with J gene TRBJ2-5; 8 nucleotides line up with TRBD2. Germline CDR1 LGHNA, CDR2 YNFKEQ. V gave up 1 base and J gave up 5 bases; unmatched junction bases: 9. This CDR3 has 16 residues. DNA of the CDR3: TGTGCCAGCAGCCAAGGGGATAGCGGGACCAGGGAGACCCAGTACTTC. It specifies CASSQGDSGTRETQYF.

This clone appeared once. DNA for the CDR3: TGTGCCAGCAGTTACTCGACACTGGAAGATACGCAGTATTTT. Translated: CASSYSTLEDTQYF. The gene calls are TRBV6-5 and TRBJ2-3, with D unclear. V was pared by 0 bases and J by 5 bases, with 9 bases between. The CDR3 is made up of 14 amino acids. From germline, CDR1 is MNHEY and CDR2 SVGAGI.

The chain couples TRBV6-5 to TRBJ2-3, with TRBD1 matching 9 bases. V shed 6 bases, J shed 6 bases, and the junction held 7 bases outside the gene matches. This CDR3 region has 14 residues. CDR1 MNHEY and CDR2 SVGAGI come from the germline V gene. The CDR3, as DNA: TGTGCCAGCAGCGGGACAGGGCCCCCGGATACGCAGTATTTT. Protein: CASSGTGPPDTQYF.

The chain joins TRBV6-5 to TRBJ1-4; perhaps TRBD1 as D (5 bases). The V and J ends lost 6 bases and 8 bases respectively, with 13 bases between them. Germline V gene lookup returns CDR1 MNHEY and CDR2 SVGAGI. There are 13 residues in the CDR3. CDR3 sequence reads: CASSTGRLEKLFF. CDR3 DNA: TGTGCCAGCAGCACGGGACGCCTGGAAAAACTGTTTTTT.

V is TRBV9 and J is TRBJ1-6, with a possible D match to TRBD1 (5 bases). CDR3 length: 18 residues. V lost 3 bases, J lost 0 bases, and 16 bases lay in between. Germline V gives CDR1 SGDLS, CDR2 YYNGEE. The CDR3 DNA is TGTGCCAGCAGCGCCCGCAGGGACGAAAGCTCCTATAATTCACCCCTCCACTTT. Its protein is CASSARRDESSYNSPLHF.

This chain connects TRBV10-1 to TRBJ1-2; tentatively, D is TRBD1 (5 bases). V gave up 3 bases and J gave up 8 bases, with 22 bases separating them. The CDR3 runs to 16 residues. Germline loops: CDR1 WNHNN, CDR2 SYGVQD (reference sequence). CDR3 protein: CASSDGLGPGVVGYTF. CDR3 nucleotides: TGCGCCAGCAGTGATGGACTCGGCCCGGGGGTAGTAGGCTACACCTTC.

This chain links TRBV5-5 with TRBJ2-1; 9 bases fit TRBD1. The junction had 6 bases not matched to a gene; V was cut back by 3 bases and J by 5 bases. This CDR3 is built from 15 residues. Germline V gene sequence: CDR1 SGHKS, CDR2 YYEKEE (reference sequence). CDR3 DNA: TGTGCCAGCAGCTGGGGACAGGGCCCCAACAATGAGCAGTTCTTC. Residues: CASSWGQGPNNEQFF.

The chain carries TRBV14 and TRBJ1-1; 7 nucleotides line up with TRBD1. Germline V gene lookup returns CDR1 SGHDN and CDR2 FVKESK. The trim removed 4 bases at V and 6 bases at J, leaving 11 bases unmatched. The CDR3 sequence is 15 residues long. CDR3 DNA sequence: TGTGCCAGCAGCCGAAACAGGGGATTCTTCCCTGAAGCTTTCTTT. Protein sequence: CASSRNRGFFPEAFF. Based on the CDR3 plus reference TRBV14 and TRBJ1-1, the full variable domain is EAGVTQFPSHSVIEKGQTVTLRCDPISGHDNLYWYRRVMGKEIKFLLHFVKESKQDESGMPNNRFLAERTGGTYSTLKVQPAELEDSGVYFCASSRNRGFFPEAFFGQGTRLTVV.

This sequence joins TRBV7-3 and TRBJ2-1, with 10 bases aligning to TRBD1. After removal of 5 bases from V and 1 base from J, the junction contained 5 bases not matched to a gene. CDR3 size: 16 residues. Germline V CDR1 and CDR2: SGHTA, FQGTGA. CDR3 sequence (DNA): TGTGCCAGCAGCCCCCGACAGGGGGCATCCTACAATGAGCAGTTCTTC. Translated: CASSPRQGASYNEQFF.

The gene calls are TRBV2 and TRBJ1-5; 10 bases are shared with TRBD1. Germline V gene data show CDR1 as SNHLY and CDR2 as FYNNEI. CDR3 length: 16 amino acids. J lost 3 bases, V lost 3 bases, and 5 bases had no gene match. In DNA form, the CDR3 reads TGTGCCAGCAGTGAGGACAGGGGGGGAGCCAATCAGCCCCAGCATTTT. Translating gives CASSEDRGGANQPQHF. The whole variable domain, filled in from reference TRBV2 and TRBJ1-5, reads EPEVTQTPSHQVTQMGQEVILRCVPISNHLYFYWYRQILGQKVEFLVSFYNNEISEKSEIFDDQFSVERPDGSNFTLKIRSTKLEDSAMYFCASSEDRGGANQPQHFGDGTRLSIL.

Worth noting for this clone: The sample has other DNA sequences that encode this CDR3 too. The gene calls are TRBV28 and TRBJ1-2; D ambiguous. The germline V gene encodes CDR1 MDHEN and CDR2 SYDVKM. Trimming pared 5 bases from V and 4 bases from J, leaving 8 bases between. The CDR3 consists of 12 residues. The CDR3 DNA reads TGTGCCAGCAGTCTCGGAGGCTATGGCTACACCTTC. It codes for CASSLGGYGYTF.

This chain joins TRBV2 and TRBJ1-1; tentative D call: TRBD1 (5 bases). Germline lookup yields CDR1 SNHLY and CDR2 FYNNEI. This CDR3 has 14 amino acids. V lost 4 bases and J lost 3, with 12 bases in between. DNA for the CDR3: TGTGCCAGCAGTGTCGGACACGGGTACACTGAAGCTTTCTTT. It specifies CASSVGHGYTEAFF.

The chain has TRBV10-2 and TRBJ2-5; either TRBD1 or TRBD2 may fit D (5 bases each). Per germline, CDR1 WSHSY and CDR2 SAAADI. The CDR3 runs 15 residues. V shed 0 bases and J shed 6 bases, with 14 bases lying between them. This chain's CDR3 is CASSESTRGLKTQYF. CDR3 bases: TGCGCCAGCAGTGAGTCGACGAGGGGTTTGAAGACCCAGTACTTC.

J is TRBJ2-1 and V is TRBV10-2; 12 bases are shared with TRBD2. Trimming took 6 bases from V and 7 from J; bases not matched to a gene: 1. Looked up from germline, CDR1 is WSHSY and CDR2 is SAAADI. This CDR3 has 13 amino acids. The CDR3 coding sequence is TGCGCCAGCAGGACTAGCGGGGGTAATGAGCAGTTCTTC. It encodes CASRTSGGNEQFF.

The CDR3 DNA reads TGTGCCAGCAGGACAGGGTGTTTTGGCTACAATGAGCAGTTCTTC. This gives the protein CASRTGCFGYNEQFF. The genes are TRBV21-1 and TRBJ2-1; the table's D call TRBD1 went unverified against the DNA. TRBV21-1 is marked as a pseudogene. The CDR3 covers 15 residues.

In its sample, this clone was seen once. This chain connects TRBV20-1 to TRBJ2-1, with 8 bases lining up with TRBD1. From germline, CDR1 is DFQATT and CDR2 SNEGSKA (reference sequence). The CDR3 extends over 13 amino acids. After removal of 3 bases from V and 4 bases from J, the junction contained 2 bases not matched to a gene. The CDR3 region is CSASRDRYNEQFF. CDR3 in DNA: TGCAGTGCTAGTCGGGACAGGTACAATGAGCAGTTCTTC.

CDR3 loop: CASSLGLAKNIQYF. The CDR3 region has the DNA TGTGCCAGCAGCTTAGGACTAGCCAAAAACATTCAGTACTTC. The chain employs TRBV5-6 and TRBJ2-4; TRBD2 is a possible D gene (5 bases). V was clipped by 2 bases and J by 0 bases, with 6 bases between them. Germline CDR1 SGHDT, CDR2 YYEEEE. The CDR3 totals 14 residues.

The count of this clone is one. The rearrangement joins TRBV11-3 to TRBJ2-3; the D gene is possibly TRBD2 (6 bases). The germline CDR1 and CDR2 sequences are SGHNT and YENEEA. V dropped 5 bases and J dropped 4 bases, with 19 bases sitting between them. This CDR3 spans 16 amino acids. CDR3 sequence: CASSPRPKWDSDTQYF. In DNA, the CDR3 is TGTGCCAGCAGCCCACGACCTAAATGGGACTCAGATACGCAGTATTTT.

V is TRBV18 and J is TRBJ2-1; 7 nucleotides align to TRBD2. The length of the CDR3 is 16 residues. CDR1 and CDR2 from the germline V gene are KGHSH and LQKENI. J was trimmed by 6 bases and V by 3 bases; bases with no gene match: 11. The CDR3 loop reads CASSPLRLATSNEQFF. Here the CDR3 DNA reads TGTGCCAGCTCACCCCTTCGACTAGCCACTAGCAATGAGCAGTTCTTC.